A single sample is the source of the 20 T cell receptor beta chains below, sequenced in a study of regulatory T cells in long-lasting Graves disease. The time point was: newly diagnosed GD, antithyroid drugs for less than 3 months. RNA isolated from PBMCs was used to make the TCR library. iRepertoire HTBI primers and Arm-PCR of CDR3 regions built TCR beta libraries. MiXCR, applied by TCRdb to the multiplex PCR reads, yields one record per CDR3 protein. The table shows a few hundred thousand distinct CDR3 sequences, with approximately 20% occurring only once. This sample was shared with a second study, whose subject was T cells in Graves' hyperthyroidism and ophthalmopathy.

The specimen was peripheral blood mononuclear cells (PBMCs), collected at new diagnosis, from a patient treated with antithyroid drugs. These receptors were obtained from a woman aged 25-40 years with Graves disease.

This clonotype was observed a handful of times. This sequence joins TRBV9 and TRBJ1-2, with a tentative D call TRBD1 (5 bases). Per germline, CDR1 SGDLS and CDR2 YYNGEE. Trimming took 4 bases from V and 5 from J, leaving 18 bases between them. The CDR3 extends over 15 amino acids. The CDR3 DNA reads as TGTGCCAGCAGCCTCACCGGGGGGTTTGGGTATGGCTACACCTTC. It is translated as CASSLTGGFGYGYTF. Supplemented by reference TRBV9 and TRBJ1-2, the full variable domain reads DSGVTQTPKHLITATGQRVTLRCSPRSGDLSVYWYQQSLDQGLQFLIQYYNGEERAKGNILERFSAQQFPDLHSELNLSSLELGDSALYFCASSLTGGFGYGYTFGSGTRLTVV.

This clonotype was recorded at least ten times. The rearrangement joins TRBV2 to TRBJ2-1, with TRBD2 identical over 11 bases. The CDR3 runs to 16 residues. After removal of 4 bases from V and 5 bases from J, the junction contained 7 bases not matched to a gene. The germline CDR1 and CDR2 sequences are SNHLY and FYNNEI. Written as DNA, the CDR3 is TGTGCCAGCAGTGGGGCCGCTAGCGGGGGGCACAATGAGCAGTTCTTC. Protein: CASSGAASGGHNEQFF. Supplemented by reference TRBV2 and TRBJ2-1, the full variable domain reads EPEVTQTPSHQVTQMGQEVILRCVPISNHLYFYWYRQILGQKVEFLVSFYNNEISEKSEIFDDQFSVERPDGSNFTLKIRSTKLEDSAMYFCASSGAASGGHNEQFFGPGTRLTVL.

The rearrangement links TRBV11-2 to TRBJ2-2; D gene ambiguous. The V gene lost 3 bases and the J gene lost 5 bases, with 10 bases spanning the gap. Germline lookup yields CDR1 SGHAT and CDR2 FQNNGV. The CDR3 consists of 14 residues. The CDR3, as DNA: TGTGCCAGCAGCTTTTCGGCGCAGACCGGGGAGCTGTTTTTT. The encoded protein is CASSFSAQTGELFF.

This clonotype was observed at least ten times. The J gene is TRBJ1-6, the V gene TRBV20-1; 7 bases line up with TRBD1. Germline V lookup: CDR1 DFQATT, CDR2 SNEGSKA (reference sequence). The CDR3 runs 17 residues. V dropped 1 base and J dropped 4; count of bases not matched to a gene: 10. CDR3 coding DNA: TGCAGTGCTAGAGCTCCGGGGACAGCTGTTTATAATTCACCCCTCCACTTT. Amino acid sequence: CSARAPGTAVYNSPLHF.

This clonotype was seen repeatedly, ten times or more. The chain employs TRBV6-5 and TRBJ1-2; D ambiguous. The CDR3 extends over 15 amino acids. Per germline, CDR1 MNHEY and CDR2 SVGAGI. V dropped 2 bases and J dropped 0 bases, with 10 bases sitting between them. The CDR3 region is CASSYDLLSNYGYTF. The DNA of the CDR3 is TGTGCCAGCAGTTACGACCTTTTGTCTAACTATGGCTACACCTTC.

The CDR3 is CASAGTTNYGYTF. The CDR3 DNA is TGTGCTAGCGCCGGGACAACTAACTATGGCTACACCTTC. The J gene is TRBJ1-2, the V gene TRBV19, with D perhaps TRBD1 (6 bases). The CDR3 is 13 amino acids. Germline CDR1 is LNHDA and CDR2 is SQIVND (reference sequence).

This clonotype was detected many times. This sequence joins TRBV2 and TRBJ2-4; D unclear. CDR1 and CDR2 (germline): SNHLY, FYNNEI. Trimming removed 2 bases at V and 0 bases at J, with 11 bases between. The CDR3 has 16 residues. CDR3 protein: CASSELARLAKNIQYF. The CDR3 DNA sequence: TGTGCCAGCAGTGAACTCGCCAGACTAGCCAAAAACATTCAGTACTTC. The full variable domain, its missing parts supplied by reference TRBV2 and TRBJ2-4, is EPEVTQTPSHQVTQMGQEVILRCVPISNHLYFYWYRQILGQKVEFLVSFYNNEISEKSEIFDDQFSVERPDGSNFTLKIRSTKLEDSAMYFCASSELARLAKNIQYFGAGTRLSVL.

This clonotype was counted at least ten times. DNA for the CDR3: TGCAGTGCTAGAGATGTAGCGGGGGGGTTTACCGGGGAGCTGTTTTTT. Amino acid sequence: CSARDVAGGFTGELFF. The chain links TRBV20-1 to TRBJ2-2; 11 bases match TRBD2. Germline lookup yields CDR1 DFQATT and CDR2 SNEGSKA (reference sequence). V shed 0 bases and J 5 bases; nucleotides not matched to a gene: 5. The CDR3 extends over 16 amino acids.

Regarding this clonotype: This could be a read error, since a much larger clone is one nucleotide away. The chain couples TRBV3-1 to TRBJ2-2; D is ambiguous. The CDR3 sequence is 13 residues long. Trimming stripped 1 base from V and 5 bases from J, with 5 bases between. CDR1 and CDR2 from the germline V gene are LGHDT and YNNKEL (reference sequence). CDR3 DNA sequence: TGTGCCAGCAGCCAAGCTTTGACCGGGGAGCTGTTTTTT. Its translation: CASSQALTGELFF.

This clonotype was seen many times. The J gene is TRBJ2-1, the V gene TRBV12-3 or TRBV12-4; D is perhaps TRBD1 (6 bases). The CDR3 is 13 amino acids. Trimming pared 5 bases from V and 5 bases from J, leaving 10 bases between. CDR3: CASSRQDHNEQFF. CDR3 sequence (DNA): TGTGCCAGCAGTCGACAGGATCACAATGAGCAGTTCTTC.

The table lists this clonotype with many counts. CDR3 bases: TGCGCCAGCAGGAACCCGGGACGGATTGATGGCTACACCTTC. Encoded protein: CASRNPGRIDGYTF. The chain couples TRBV4-1 to TRBJ1-2; D possibly corresponds to TRBD1 (5 bases). The V gene lost 6 bases and the J gene lost 6 bases, with 17 bases spanning the gap. The CDR3 is made up of 14 amino acids. CDR1 and CDR2 from the germline V gene are MGHRA and YSYEKL.

The count of this clonotype is one. The chain has TRBV19 and TRBJ2-1; D uncertain. The V gene's germline CDR1 is LNHDA and CDR2 SQIVND (reference sequence). V lost 7 bases, J lost 5 bases, and 15 bases lay in between. This CDR3 spans 14 amino acids. The CDR3 coding sequence is TGTGCCAGTACAAAGTCAAGGCTAAACAATGAGCAGTTCTTC. Translated, it gives CASTKSRLNNEQFF.

This clonotype was found many times. The rearrangement uses TRBV11-2 and TRBJ2-1; D remains ambiguous. V was trimmed by 4 bases and J by 8 bases, leaving 9 bases between them. This CDR3 spans 12 amino acids. The V gene's germline CDR1 is SGHAT and CDR2 FQNNGV. CDR3 DNA: TGTGCCAGCAGCTCGTTCGATTATGAGCAGTTCTTC. Amino acids: CASSSFDYEQFF. The whole variable domain, remainder taken from reference TRBV11-2 and TRBJ2-1, is EAGVAQSPRYKIIEKRQSVAFWCNPISGHATLYWYQQILGQGPKLLIQFQNNGVVDDSQLPKDRFSAERLKGVDSTLKIQPAKLEDSAVYLCASSSFDYEQFFGPGTRLTVL.

This clonotype was counted ten times or more. The chain combines TRBV5-5 with TRBJ2-5; 11 bases are shared with TRBD1. The junction had 3 bases not matched to a gene; V was cut back by 3 bases and J by 2 bases. Germline CDR1 SGHKS, CDR2 YYEKEE (reference sequence). This CDR3 is 15 amino acids long. CDR3 loop: CASSYWDRGQETQYF. As DNA, the CDR3 is TGTGCCAGCAGCTACTGGGACAGGGGGCAAGAGACCCAGTACTTC.

This clonotype was recorded many times. The V call is TRBV20-1, the J call TRBJ2-7, with TRBD1 identical over 10 bases. V shed 3 bases, J shed 3 bases, and the junction held 8 bases outside the gene matches. Germline CDR1 reads DFQATT; CDR2 reads SNEGSKA (reference sequence). The CDR3 is made up of 15 amino acids. The CDR3 spells CSARIATGGFYEQYF. CDR3 nucleotide sequence: TGCAGTGCTAGGATAGCGACAGGGGGCTTCTACGAGCAGTACTTC.

The CDR3 is CASSPPGAGEKLFF. The CDR3 DNA reads as TGTGCCAGCTCACCACCGGGGGCAGGGGAAAAACTGTTTTTT. This sequence joins TRBV18 and TRBJ1-4, with D possibly TRBD1 on 6 matching bases. The CDR3 contains 14 residues. Per germline, CDR1 KGHSH and CDR2 LQKENI. The V end lost 0 bases, the J end lost 8 bases, and 10 bases lay between the germline ends.

Comment on this clonotype: This may be a read error, as it is one base from a much larger clone. The V call is TRBV14, the J call TRBJ2-5; tentatively, D is TRBD2 (6 bases). The CDR3 loop spans 13 amino acids. V gave up 6 bases and J gave up 11 bases, with 19 bases separating them. Germline V gives CDR1 SGHDN, CDR2 FVKESK. The chain's CDR3 is CASSRGSYNEQYF. The CDR3 coding sequence is TGTGCCAGCAGTCGGGGGTCCTACAATGAGCAGTACTTC.

This clonotype was found many times. CDR3 region: CSARRGGELFF. CDR3 in DNA: TGCAGTGCTCGCAGGGGCGGGGAGCTGTTTTTT. This rearrangement joins TRBV20-1 to TRBJ2-2; D perhaps matches TRBD1 (6 bases). The CDR3 has 11 amino acids. V was shortened by 5 bases and J by 7 bases, with 8 bases between the two germline ends. Per the germline V gene, CDR1 is DFQATT and CDR2 is SNEGSKA (reference sequence).

This clonotype was observed a few times. The chain has TRBV6-2 or TRBV6-3 and TRBJ2-4; TRBD1 matches 8 bases. J gave up 15 bases and V 2 bases, and 6 bases lay outside the gene matches. CDR1 is MNHEY, CDR2 SVGEGT, per germline. The CDR3 is made up of 12 amino acids. As DNA, the CDR3 is TGTGCCAGCAGTTACCGAGGGGACAGGCCGTACTTC. Translating gives CASSYRGDRPYF.

Ten or more counts support this clonotype. The V call is TRBV20-1, the J call TRBJ1-1, with 9 bases that match TRBD1. The germline V gene has CDR1 DFQATT and CDR2 SNEGSKA (reference sequence). This CDR3 has 14 residues. The V segment lost 3 bases and the J segment 3 bases; nucleotides outside the gene matches: 5. The CDR3 protein is CSARGGQGYTEAFF. Here the CDR3 DNA reads TGCAGTGCTAGGGGAGGACAGGGGTACACTGAAGCTTTCTTT.